This TCR beta chain comes out of a study of cytomegalovirus exposure and HLA in healthy donors. Use of 60 Vbeta and 13 Jbeta primers characterized the PCR. The method was immunoSEQ multiplex PCR; TCRdb's version includes in-frame clones alone and lacks a portion of them. Counted here are 150,000 to 200,000 clones, around 68% occurring once; the ten biggest clones make up around 2.9%. Germline-derived CDR1 and CDR2 are SGHTA and FQGNSA. V lost 4 bases to trimming and J lost 11 bases; unmatched junction nucleotides: 7. The CDR3 consists of 14 residues. The V call is TRBV7-2, the J call TRBJ1-5; 11 bases line up with TRBD1. This TCR derives from a man in his forties or fifties in good health and CMV-seronegative. Sequenced material: PBMCs. CDR3 sequence (DNA): TGTGCCAGCAGCTCGGGACAGGGGGGACCGACCCAGCATTTT. It yields the protein CASSSGQGGPTQHF.